One sample yielded the 32 T cell receptor beta chains listed below, sequenced in a study of human T cells and chemical hapten exposure. The time point denotes: healthy volunteer bleed at 2 weeks. Total RNA extraction was carried out from unfractionated whole blood. TCRdb reanalysed the RACE reads using MiXCR and keeps one entry per CDR3 protein. The data show approximately 33,000 distinct CDR3 sequences, 6.5% to 9% seen once. The sample comprised whole blood. These receptors all come from a human donor in good health. Some clones in this sample may be carry-over from other donors' samples.

This clonotype was seen many times. The chain is built from TRBV20-1 and TRBJ2-3, with TRBD2 identical over 9 bases. V lost 3 bases, J lost 9 bases, and 13 bases stayed unmatched. CDR1 and CDR2 (germline): DFQATT, SNEGSKA (reference sequence). The CDR3 consists of 15 residues. CDR3 loop: CSASIKRGALGTQYF. CDR3 nucleotide sequence: TGCAGTGCTAGCATTAAGCGGGGGGCCTTAGGCACGCAGTATTTT.

The rearrangement uses TRBV6-6 and TRBJ1-2; 10 positions agree with TRBD1. Germline CDR1 and CDR2: MNHNY and SVGAGI (reference sequence). The CDR3 is 16 residues long. Trimming cost V 5 bases and J 7 bases; bases outside gene matches: 13. CDR3 amino acids: CASSPGTGAISTGYTF. The CDR3 DNA sequence: TGTGCCAGCAGTCCCGGGACAGGGGCCATCTCTACTGGCTACACCTTC.

Ten or more counts support this clonotype. The chain carries TRBV7-2 and TRBJ1-2, with TRBD1 as a possible D gene (6 bases). CDR1 is SGHTA and CDR2 is FQGNSA in the germline V gene. V was cut by 5 bases and J by 5 bases, with 12 bases left in between. The CDR3 has 13 amino acids. CDR3 residues: CASSLQGQYGYTF. The CDR3, as DNA: TGTGCCAGCAGCCTACAAGGACAGTATGGCTACACCTTC.

This clonotype was detected many times. The genes are TRBV29-1 and TRBJ2-3; possibly TRBD1 for D (5 bases). Deletions cut 4 bases from V and 8 bases from J, with 10 bases between. Germline CDR1 and CDR2: SQVTM and ANQGSEA. CDR3 size: 11 residues. The CDR3 loop is CSVGEQGTQYF. The CDR3 nucleotides are TGCAGCGTTGGAGAGCAGGGTACGCAGTATTTT.

The rearrangement joins TRBV3-1 to TRBJ1-6, with TRBD1 matching over 9 bases. CDR3 size: 14 residues. With 8 bases clipped from V and 8 bases from J, the junction kept 7 bases outside the gene matches. Germline values: CDR1 LGHDT, CDR2 YNNKEL (reference sequence). The CDR3 DNA is TGTGCCAGCTGGGGACAGGGTACTCATTCACCCCTCCACTTT. It translates to CASWGQGTHSPLHF.

The chain links TRBV27 to TRBJ1-4, with unresolved D. Germline V gene sequence: CDR1 MNHEY, CDR2 SMNVEV (reference sequence). The CDR3 totals 18 residues. V lost 4 bases, J lost 8 bases, and 26 bases lay in between. As DNA, the CDR3 is TGTGCCAGCAGTTCGCGGGCCCGGAGGCCTGGGGAGACAGAAAAACTGTTTTTT. Translation: CASSSRARRPGETEKLFF.

The rearrangement uses TRBV20-1 and TRBJ2-1, with D possibly matching TRBD1 (6 bases). From germline, CDR1 is DFQATT and CDR2 SNEGSKA (reference sequence). The CDR3 runs 13 residues. V was shortened by 4 bases and J by 4 bases, with 11 bases between the two germline ends. CDR3 residues: CSATGVGYNEQFF. The CDR3 coding sequence is TGCAGTGCTACAGGGGTCGGGTACAATGAGCAGTTCTTC.

This clonotype was observed a few times. The V gene is TRBV2, the J gene TRBJ1-2; D not certain. This CDR3 is 11 amino acids long. Trimming pared 5 bases from V and 6 bases from J, leaving 7 bases between. Germline lookup yields CDR1 SNHLY and CDR2 FYNNEI. The CDR3 region has the DNA TGTGCCAGCAGTTTGAACGATGGCTACACCTTC. This codes for CASSLNDGYTF.

This clonotype showed up many times. This chain uses TRBV20-1 with TRBJ2-3, with D possibly being TRBD1 (5 bases). This CDR3 is built from 14 residues. Looked up from germline, CDR1 is DFQATT and CDR2 is SNEGSKA (reference sequence). Between the trimmed V and J ends, which lost 6 bases and 6 bases, there was a span of 19 bases. In DNA form, the CDR3 reads TGCAGTGCGGGTAGGGGATCCGTGCCTGATACGCAGTATTTT. This gives the protein CSAGRGSVPDTQYF.

V usage is TRBV5-1 and J usage is TRBJ2-1; D possibly corresponds to TRBD1 (5 bases). The V end lost 3 bases, the J end lost 0 bases, and 10 bases lay between the germline ends. Germline V lookup: CDR1 SGHRS, CDR2 YFSETQ. The CDR3 is made up of 15 amino acids. CDR3 nucleotide sequence: TGCGCCAGCAGCTCCCAGGGCAGCTCCTACAATGAGCAGTTCTTC. Translating it yields CASSSQGSSYNEQFF.

This clonotype is judged medium-sized (0.01 to 0.1%). The rearrangement uses TRBV4-3 and TRBJ1-4; no reliable D call. From germline, CDR1 is LGHNA and CDR2 YSLEER. Trimming left V 2 bases short and J 4 bases short, with 17 bases between. This CDR3 region has 17 residues. For the CDR3, the DNA is TGCGCCAGCAGCCAAACCCCCCTTGGAGGGCATAATGAAAAACTGTTTTTT. This codes for CASSQTPLGGHNEKLFF.

The chain uses TRBV20-1 and TRBJ1-1, with D tentatively TRBD1 (6 bases). Germline lookup yields CDR1 DFQATT and CDR2 SNEGSKA (reference sequence). CDR3 length equals 14 residues. The ends were cut back, 4 bases at V and 1 base at J, with 13 bases in the middle. The CDR3 is CSAKQGAPNTEAFF. The CDR3 nucleotides read TGCAGTGCTAAACAGGGCGCCCCGAACACTGAAGCTTTCTTT.

This clonotype has ten or more counts. The J gene is TRBJ1-1, the V gene TRBV6-2 or TRBV6-3; TRBD1 aligns across 8 bases. Germline V CDR1 and CDR2: MNHEY, SVGEGT. J was trimmed by 3 bases and V by 2 bases; bases with no gene match: 14. The CDR3 covers 18 residues. In DNA, the CDR3 is TGTGCCAGCAGTTACAGAGGGGACAGGTTTTGGGGACACACTGAAGCTTTCTTT. This codes for CASSYRGDRFWGHTEAFF.

This clonotype has only a few counts. The chain couples TRBV29-1 to TRBJ2-5; D possibly corresponds to TRBD1 (6 bases). V shed 6 bases and J shed 3 bases, with 8 bases lying between them. The germline V gene encodes CDR1 SQVTM and CDR2 ANQGSEA. The CDR3 is made up of 11 amino acids. CDR3 in DNA: TGCAGCGTCGCAGGGGAAGAGACCCAGTACTTC. This codes for CSVAGEETQYF.

This chain joins TRBV5-1 and TRBJ2-7; 7 bases match TRBD2. The V and J ends lost 0 bases and 6 bases, in that order; junction bases with no gene match: 9. This CDR3 is built from 15 residues. Per the germline V gene, CDR1 is SGHRS and CDR2 is YFSETQ. The CDR3 loop reads CASSLAAGAAGEQYF. In nucleotides, the CDR3 is TGCGCCAGCAGCTTGGCGGCGGGAGCAGCGGGCGAGCAGTACTTC.

The chain combines TRBV12-5 with TRBJ2-7; D assignment may be TRBD1 or TRBD2 (5 bases each). The CDR3 extends over 13 amino acids. Germline lookup yields CDR1 LGHNT and CDR2 FRNRAP. V was trimmed by 6 bases and J by 12 bases, leaving 21 bases between them. The CDR3 region has the DNA TGTGCTAGTGGACAACCCCCCGGGACCCGGTGGTACTTC. As protein: CASGQPPGTRWYF.

The chain is built from TRBV5-1 and TRBJ2-2; D is uncertain. The CDR3 loop spans 14 amino acids. In germline, CDR1 is SGHRS, CDR2 YFSETQ. V was trimmed by 5 bases and J by 0 bases, leaving 8 bases between them. Here the CDR3 DNA reads TGCGCCAGCAGGACGATGGCGAACACCGGGGAGCTGTTTTTT. Encoded protein: CASRTMANTGELFF.

This clonotype was counted between two and nine times. As DNA, the CDR3 is TGTGCCAGCAGCTCCGCCAGGGGGGGGCAAAACTATGGCTACACCTTC. Translating it yields CASSSARGGQNYGYTF. This chain links TRBV5-6 with TRBJ1-2; TRBD1 agrees at 7 bases. This CDR3 is built from 16 residues. V shed 3 bases, J shed 2 bases, and the junction held 10 bases outside the gene matches. Germline V CDR1 and CDR2: SGHDT, YYEEEE.

This clonotype was seen many times. The chain uses TRBV12-3 or TRBV12-4 and TRBJ1-1; possibly TRBD1 for D (5 bases). The CDR3 is 12 amino acids. Trimming cost V 8 bases and J 4 bases, with 11 bases left between them. The CDR3 DNA is TGTGCCAGCGCGGGCAGGGTCACTGAAGCTTTCTTT. Residues: CASAGRVTEAFF.

This clonotype was counted only a few times. No conserved phenylalanine or tryptophan is present at the end of the CDR3, so a read error is the likely explanation. Because the CDR3's place on the DNA is in doubt, the DNA is left out and the CDR3 is given as listed by TCRdb. The chain employs TRBV6-1 and TRBJ2-1; the tabulated D call, TRBD2, remains unverified against the DNA. Germline assignment: CDR1 MNHNS and CDR2 SASEGT. The CDR3 is 12 amino acids long, termini counted. This CDR3 is CASSEFAGAPLS.

The gene calls are TRBV20-1 and TRBJ2-5; 7 bases align to TRBD2. The germline V gene has CDR1 DFQATT and CDR2 SNEGSKA (reference sequence). After removal of 0 bases from V and 6 bases from J, the junction contained 10 bases not matched to a gene. CDR3 length equals 15 residues. This CDR3 reads CSARDRILAAKTQYF. In nucleotides, the CDR3 is TGCAGTGCTAGAGATAGGATCCTAGCGGCCAAGACCCAGTACTTC.

This clonotype showed up just a few times. This chain links TRBV12-3 or TRBV12-4 with TRBJ1-1; D call uncertain. The CDR3 spans 11 residues. V lost 6 bases and J 4 bases, leaving 6 bases between the germline ends. The CDR3 sequence is CASRSITEAFF. DNA of the CDR3: TGTGCCAGCAGAAGCATCACTGAAGCTTTCTTT.

This clonotype was recorded many times. The chain is built from TRBV9 and TRBJ1-1; D is undetermined. This CDR3 contains 15 residues. V was clipped by 1 base and J by 1 base, with 11 bases between them. Germline CDR1 is SGDLS and CDR2 is YYNGEE. The CDR3 DNA reads as TGTGCCAGCAGCGTATCAGGCGACCCGAACACTGAAGCTTTCTTT. This codes for CASSVSGDPNTEAFF.

This clonotype was seen at least ten times. DNA of the CDR3: TGCAGTGCTGGAATACAGGGGAGGCGCAATCAGCCCCAGCATTTT. This encodes CSAGIQGRRNQPQHF. The chain couples TRBV20-1 to TRBJ1-5, with TRBD1 matching over 7 bases. The CDR3 contains 15 residues. The germline V gene encodes CDR1 DFQATT and CDR2 SNEGSKA (reference sequence). With V trimmed by 5 bases and J by 2 bases, 9 bases remained unmatched.

This chain links TRBV4-1 with TRBJ1-5; 7 nucleotides align to TRBD1. With 3 bases clipped from V and 2 bases from J, the junction kept 7 bases outside the gene matches. Germline V gives CDR1 MGHRA, CDR2 YSYEKL. The CDR3 loop spans 16 amino acids. The CDR3 DNA follows: TGCGCCAGCAGCCATAGGGACAGCCTCGGCAATCAGCCCCAGCATTTT. Its protein product is CASSHRDSLGNQPQHF.

This clonotype is termed medium-sized. The rearrangement links TRBV3-1 to TRBJ2-7; TRBD1 agrees at 12 bases. The CDR3 contains 15 residues. The V and J ends lost 3 bases and 3 bases, in that order; junction bases with no gene match: 3. CDR1 and CDR2 (germline): LGHDT, YNNKEL (reference sequence). The CDR3 nucleotides are TGTGCCAGCAGCCAGGGGACAGGGGGCTACTACGAGCAGTACTTC. It specifies CASSQGTGGYYEQYF.

In its sample, this clonotype was seen many times. This chain joins TRBV20-1 and TRBJ2-1; 8 positions agree with TRBD1. Looked up from germline, CDR1 is DFQATT and CDR2 is SNEGSKA (reference sequence). The CDR3 runs to 14 residues. J gave up 8 bases and V 0 bases, and 6 bases lay outside the gene matches. The CDR3 protein is CSARDQGAHDEQFF. The CDR3 DNA reads as TGCAGTGCTAGAGATCAGGGGGCGCATGATGAGCAGTTCTTC.

This clonotype showed up just a few times. V is TRBV12-3 or TRBV12-4 and J is TRBJ2-7, with 11 bases matching TRBD2. J gave up 3 bases and V 5 bases, and 3 bases lay outside the gene matches. The CDR3 spans 14 residues. The CDR3 DNA reads as TGTGCCAGCAGTCTAACTAGCGGGGGCTACGAGCAGTACTTC. Its protein is CASSLTSGGYEQYF.

This clonotype was found a few times. The chain links TRBV5-5 to TRBJ2-7; 11 bases agree with TRBD2. V trimming: 0 bases; J trimming: 6 bases; junction bases outside the gene matches: 2. The germline CDR1 and CDR2 sequences are SGHKS and YYEKEE (reference sequence). This CDR3 region has 14 residues. This CDR3 reads CASSLELAGVEQYF. Written as DNA, the CDR3 is TGTGCCAGCAGCTTGGAACTAGCGGGGGTCGAGCAGTACTTC.

Many counts were recorded for this clonotype. V is TRBV7-2 and J is TRBJ2-3, with a tentative D call TRBD1 (6 bases). V lost 10 bases, J lost 0 bases, and 8 bases lay in between. In germline, CDR1 is SGHTA, CDR2 FQGNSA. The CDR3 loop spans 12 amino acids. CDR3 amino acids: CAKRGSTDTQYF. CDR3 coding DNA: TGTGCCAAAAGGGGGAGCACAGATACGCAGTATTTT.

Many counts were recorded for this clonotype. The DNA of the CDR3 is TGCAGTGCTAGGAATCTCGGGAGTGAAAAACTGTTTTTT. Its protein is CSARNLGSEKLFF. The chain links TRBV20-1 to TRBJ1-4; D call uncertain. The V end lost 3 bases, the J end lost 7 bases, and 12 bases lay between the germline ends. Germline-derived CDR1 and CDR2 are DFQATT and SNEGSKA (reference sequence). This CDR3 contains 13 residues.

The V and J genes are TRBV28 and TRBJ1-4; D call uncertain. The germline V gene has CDR1 MDHEN and CDR2 SYDVKM. The length of the CDR3 is 14 residues. The ends were cut back, 2 bases at V and 4 bases at J, with 8 bases in the middle. The CDR3 loop is CASSLHGFNEKLFF. The CDR3 bases are TGTGCCAGCAGTTTACACGGGTTTAATGAAAAACTGTTTTTT.